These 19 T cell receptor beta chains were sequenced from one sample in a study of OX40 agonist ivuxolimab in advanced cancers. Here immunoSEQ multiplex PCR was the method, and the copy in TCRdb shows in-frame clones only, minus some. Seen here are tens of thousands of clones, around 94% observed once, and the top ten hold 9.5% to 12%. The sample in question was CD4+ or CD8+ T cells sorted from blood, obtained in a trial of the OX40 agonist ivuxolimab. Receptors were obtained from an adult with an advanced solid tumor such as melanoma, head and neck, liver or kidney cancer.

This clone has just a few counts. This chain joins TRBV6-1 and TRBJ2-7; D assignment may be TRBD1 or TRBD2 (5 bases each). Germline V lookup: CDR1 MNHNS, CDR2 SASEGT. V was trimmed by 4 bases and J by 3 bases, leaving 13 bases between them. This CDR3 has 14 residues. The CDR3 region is CASSARGFRYEQYF. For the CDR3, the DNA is TGTGCCAGCAGTGCGAGGGGCTTTCGCTACGAGCAGTACTTC.

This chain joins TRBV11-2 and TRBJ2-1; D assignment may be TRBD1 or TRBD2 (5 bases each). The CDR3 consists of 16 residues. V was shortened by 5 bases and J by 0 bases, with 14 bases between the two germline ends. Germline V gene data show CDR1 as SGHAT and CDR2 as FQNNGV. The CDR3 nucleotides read TGTGCCAGCAGCCTCTCCGGGACCGACTCCTACAATGAGCAGTTCTTC. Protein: CASSLSGTDSYNEQFF.

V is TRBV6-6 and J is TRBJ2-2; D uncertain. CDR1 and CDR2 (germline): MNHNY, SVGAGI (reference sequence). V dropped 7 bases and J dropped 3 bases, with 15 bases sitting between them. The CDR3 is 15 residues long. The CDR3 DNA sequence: TGTGCCAGCACCTACCCTCGGGCAGACACCGGGGAGCTGTTTTTT. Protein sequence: CASTYPRADTGELFF.

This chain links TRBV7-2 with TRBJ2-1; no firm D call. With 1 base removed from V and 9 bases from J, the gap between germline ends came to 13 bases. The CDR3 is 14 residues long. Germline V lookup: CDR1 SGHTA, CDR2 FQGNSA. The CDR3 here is CASSLGTVASEQFF. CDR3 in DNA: TGTGCCAGCAGCTTAGGGACCGTTGCTTCTGAGCAGTTCTTC.

The CDR3 reads CASSVWDSSSYEQYF. CDR3 DNA sequence: TGTGCCAGCAGCGTTTGGGACAGTTCCTCCTACGAGCAGTACTTC. The rearrangement links TRBV9 to TRBJ2-7, with 7 bases lining up with TRBD1. Trimming removed 2 bases from V and 0 bases from J; junction bases left unmatched: 5. CDR1 is SGDLS and CDR2 is YYNGEE in the germline V gene. The CDR3 consists of 15 residues.

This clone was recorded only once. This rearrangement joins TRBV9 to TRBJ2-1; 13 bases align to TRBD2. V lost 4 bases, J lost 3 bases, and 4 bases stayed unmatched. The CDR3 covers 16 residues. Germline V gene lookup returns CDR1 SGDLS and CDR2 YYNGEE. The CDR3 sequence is CASSFRTSGGYNEQFF. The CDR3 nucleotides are TGTGCCAGCAGCTTCAGGACTAGCGGGGGCTACAATGAGCAGTTCTTC.

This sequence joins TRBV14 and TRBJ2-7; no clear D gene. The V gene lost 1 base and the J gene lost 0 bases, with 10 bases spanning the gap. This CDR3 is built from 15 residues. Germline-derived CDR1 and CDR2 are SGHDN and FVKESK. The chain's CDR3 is CASSQGALGSYEQYF. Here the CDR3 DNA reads TGTGCCAGCAGCCAAGGAGCCCTCGGCTCCTACGAGCAGTACTTC.

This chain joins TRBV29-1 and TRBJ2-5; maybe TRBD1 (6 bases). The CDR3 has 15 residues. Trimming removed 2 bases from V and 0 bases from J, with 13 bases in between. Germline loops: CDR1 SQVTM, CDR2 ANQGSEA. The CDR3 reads CSVEWAGAHQETQYF. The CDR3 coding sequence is TGCAGCGTTGAATGGGCAGGGGCCCACCAAGAGACCCAGTACTTC.

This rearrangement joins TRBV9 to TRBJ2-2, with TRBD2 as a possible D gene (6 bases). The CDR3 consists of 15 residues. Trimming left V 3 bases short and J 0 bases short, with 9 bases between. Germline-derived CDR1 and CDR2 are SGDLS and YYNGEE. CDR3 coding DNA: TGTGCCAGCAGCGGGAGGGATTCGAACACCGGGGAGCTGTTTTTT. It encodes CASSGRDSNTGELFF.

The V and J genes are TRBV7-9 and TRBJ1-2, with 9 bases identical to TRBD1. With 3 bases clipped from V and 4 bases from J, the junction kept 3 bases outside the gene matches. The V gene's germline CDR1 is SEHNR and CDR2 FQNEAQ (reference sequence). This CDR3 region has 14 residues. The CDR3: CASSFDRGTYGYTF. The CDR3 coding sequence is TGTGCCAGCAGCTTCGACAGGGGGACCTATGGCTACACCTTC. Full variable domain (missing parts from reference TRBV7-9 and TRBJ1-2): DTGVSQNPRHKITKRGQNVTFRCDPISEHNRLYWYRQTLGQGPEFLTYFQNEAQLEKSRLLSDRFSAERPKGSFSTLEIQRTEQGDSAMYLCASSFDRGTYGYTFGSGTRLTVV.

Here the CDR3 reads CASSQAARGQLYGYTF. Here the CDR3 DNA reads TGTGCCAGCAGCCAAGCTGCGAGGGGGCAACTCTATGGCTACACCTTC. The chain joins TRBV4-2 to TRBJ1-2; TRBD1 matches at 7 bases. Losses at the gene ends were 1 base for V and 4 bases for J; bases not matched to a gene: 9. The CDR3 is 16 amino acids. Germline CDR1 and CDR2: LGHNA and YNFKEQ.

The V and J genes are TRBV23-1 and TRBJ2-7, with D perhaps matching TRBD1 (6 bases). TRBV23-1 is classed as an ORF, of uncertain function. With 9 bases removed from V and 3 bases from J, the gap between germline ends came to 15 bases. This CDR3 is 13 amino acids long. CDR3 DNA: TGCGCCAGAGGACAGCCGTTGGGCTACGAGCAGTACTTC. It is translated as CARGQPLGYEQYF.

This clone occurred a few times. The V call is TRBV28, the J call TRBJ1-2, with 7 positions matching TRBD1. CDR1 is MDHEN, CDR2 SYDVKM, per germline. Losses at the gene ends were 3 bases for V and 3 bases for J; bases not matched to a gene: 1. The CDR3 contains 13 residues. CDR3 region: CASSLTGHYGYTF. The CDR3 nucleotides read TGTGCCAGCAGTTTGACAGGGCACTATGGCTACACCTTC.

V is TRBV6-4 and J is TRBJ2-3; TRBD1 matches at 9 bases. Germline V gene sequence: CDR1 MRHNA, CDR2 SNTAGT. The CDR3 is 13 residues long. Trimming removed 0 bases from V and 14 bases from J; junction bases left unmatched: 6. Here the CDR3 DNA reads TGTGCCAGCAGTGACTCCAGACAGGGGGAAAGGTATTTT. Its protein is CASSDSRQGERYF.

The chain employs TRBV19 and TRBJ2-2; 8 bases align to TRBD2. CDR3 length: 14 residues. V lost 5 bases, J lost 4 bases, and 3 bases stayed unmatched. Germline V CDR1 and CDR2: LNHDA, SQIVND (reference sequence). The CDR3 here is CASSAGLGTGELFF. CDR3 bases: TGTGCCAGTAGTGCGGGACTAGGCACCGGGGAGCTGTTTTTT.

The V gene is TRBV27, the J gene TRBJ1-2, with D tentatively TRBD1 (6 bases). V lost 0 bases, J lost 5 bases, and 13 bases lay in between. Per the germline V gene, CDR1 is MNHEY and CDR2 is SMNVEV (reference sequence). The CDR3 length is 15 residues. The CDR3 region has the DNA TGTGCCAGCAGTTTATCGTCGGGGGGCAGATATGGCTACACCTTC. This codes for CASSLSSGGRYGYTF.

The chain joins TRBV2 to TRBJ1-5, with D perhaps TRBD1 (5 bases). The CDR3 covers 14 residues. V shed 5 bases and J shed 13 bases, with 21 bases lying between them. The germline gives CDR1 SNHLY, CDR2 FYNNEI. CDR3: CASSYSMLQGNQHF. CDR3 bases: TGTGCCAGCAGTTACTCTATGTTGCAGGGTAATCAGCATTTT.

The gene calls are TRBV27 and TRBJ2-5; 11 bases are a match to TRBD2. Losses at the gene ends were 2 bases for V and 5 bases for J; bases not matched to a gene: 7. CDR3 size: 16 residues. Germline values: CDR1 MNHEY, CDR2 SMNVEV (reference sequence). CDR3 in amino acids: CASSLTSGSWWETQYF. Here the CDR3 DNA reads TGTGCCAGCAGTTTAACTAGCGGGAGTTGGTGGGAGACCCAGTACTTC.

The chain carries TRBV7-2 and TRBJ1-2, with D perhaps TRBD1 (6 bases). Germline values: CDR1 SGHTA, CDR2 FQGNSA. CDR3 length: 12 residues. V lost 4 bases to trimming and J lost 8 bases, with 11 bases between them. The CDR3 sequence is CASSSRGGGYTF. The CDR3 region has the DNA TGTGCCAGCAGCTCCAGGGGTGGCGGCTACACCTTC.